The clone carrying this T cell receptor (beta chain) was counted between two and nine times. Its target is not known. The V end lost 4 bases, the J end lost 7 bases, and 15 bases lay between the germline ends. This CDR3 region has 14 residues. In germline, CDR1 is SGHRS, CDR2 YFSETQ. Authors of the study amplified TCR beta CDR3 regions from RNA transcripts. Researchers ran a first-round RT-PCR on the TCR CDR3 using the HTBI primer set. Each CDR3 protein gets one entry after TCRdb re-called the multiplex PCR reads with MiXCR. Among hundreds of thousands of distinct CDR3 sequences, about 45% were seen once, and the ten largest hold under 8%. This sample is drawn from a study of T cells in Graves' hyperthyroidism and ophthalmopathy. General observations from the study: Among thyroid clonotypes expanded above 0.001, most also appeared in blood. Ophthalmopathy and stable hyperthyroidism were separated by a 13 V-J model.

The genes are TRBV5-1 and TRBJ1-5; D possibly corresponds to TRBD1 (6 bases). The clonotype was recovered from an adult man with Graves' disease, either hyperthyroidism or ophthalmopathy (not recorded which). Sequencing was done on a sample of peripheral blood or thyroid tissue (not recorded which). Here the CDR3 DNA reads TGCGCCAGCAGCCCCGAGGATGGGGGCCAGCCCCAGCATTTT. Its protein product is CASSPEDGGQPQHF. Supplemented by reference TRBV5-1 and TRBJ1-5, the full variable domain reads KAGVTQTPRYLIKTRGQQVTLSCSPISGHRSVSWYQQTPGQGLQFLFEYFSETQRNKGNFPGRFSGRQFSNSRSEMNVSTLELGDSALYLCASSPEDGGQPQHFGDGTRLSIL.